This entry features one T cell receptor (beta chain) sequence. These data are taken from a study of blood T cell repertoires in COVID-19. About the study: Acute and convalescent COVID-19 samples came from the United States, Italy and Spain. Sample material is recorded as cDNA or gDNA derived from T cells, B-cell-depleted T cells, or PBMCs.

Germline CDR1 is MDHEN and CDR2 is SYDVKM. V was trimmed by 6 bases and J by 6 bases, leaving 17 bases between them. The CDR3 loop spans 15 amino acids. Original analysis: Researchers report that nucleated cell counts were estimated from reference gene primer amplification. Assay used: immunoSEQ multiplex PCR; TCRdb lists only in-frame clones, some missing. The DNA was the basis for D and trimming; V, J and clone size are from that table. The sample records 130,000 to 150,000 clones, roughly four fifths being singletons. The V and J genes are TRBV28 and TRBJ1-4, with a weak D call TRBD1 (5 bases). What was sequenced was peripheral blood. The receptor was derived from a human donor with acute or convalescent COVID-19. The donor label of this sample is uncertain. The CDR3, as DNA: TGTGCCAGCAGCACGGGGGGGGTGGATGATGAAAAACTGTTTTTT. This gives the protein CASSTGGVDDEKLFF.